This T cell receptor beta chain was found in a study of blood T cells in healthy people across ages. It was with a sample-barcoded 5' primer and a J-beta primer mix that a second PCR of roughly 7 to 12 cycles was run. Every sample gave at least 2.5 million paired-end reads containing CDR3. In TCRdb, the 5' RACE reads were re-called with MiXCR into one record per CDR3 protein. This sample has hundreds of thousands of distinct CDR3 sequences; less than 80% occur once, and the top ten carry about 27%. The germline gives CDR1 MNHEY, CDR2 SVGEGT. V was trimmed by 8 bases and J by 3 bases, leaving 5 bases between them. CDR3 size: 10 residues.

The source of this sequence is a man younger than 40 in good health. V gene TRBV6-2 or TRBV6-3 combines with J gene TRBJ2-7; no definite D call. Sequences were obtained from blood. This chain's CDR3 is CASGVYEQYF. The CDR3 bases are TGTGCCAGCGGAGTCTACGAGCAGTACTTC.